A selection of T cell receptor beta chains follows, all from one sample in a study of blood T cells in healthy people across ages. TCRdb re-analysed the 5' RACE reads in MiXCR, keeping a single row per CDR3 protein. The data contain approximately 800,000 distinct CDR3 sequences, more than 55% of them singletons. The sequencing sample was made of blood. These receptors came from a man between 35 and 55 years old in good health. Each CDR3 is given with its conserved first and last residue. Fields, in order: clone size, D gene, V gene, J gene, CDR3 DNA, CDR3 protein. A D gene is named only where the DNA matches it firmly. The size field is filled for only some rows; it gives once, few, many or a size class.

.	.	TRBV10-3	TRBJ2-5	TGTGCCATTGGATGGGGGAGTGACCTAGAGACCCAGTACTTC	CAIGWGSDLETQYF
.	TRBD1	TRBV27	TRBJ1-1	TGTGCCAGCAGTTTAGGGTATTGGGGACAGGGGGCGCCGAACACTGAAGCTTTCTTT	CASSLGYWGQGAPNTEAFF
.	TRBD1	TRBV13	TRBJ1-2	TGTGCCAGCAGCCCGCCCGGGACAGGGGGCCGTTTTGGCTATGGCTACACCTTC	CASSPPGTGGRFGYGYTF
.	.	TRBV2	TRBJ2-2	TGTGCCAGCAGTGAGGGCAGGGGGAACACCGGGGAGCTGTTTTTT	CASSEGRGNTGELFF
.	.	TRBV9	TRBJ1-2	TGTGCCAGCAGCTCAACAGGGTTTGGCTACACCTTC	CASSSTGFGYTF
few	TRBD1	TRBV29-1	TRBJ2-7	TGCAGTTTCCGGGACAGAACCTACGAGCAGTACTTC	CSFRDRTYEQYF
few	TRBD2	TRBV20-1	TRBJ2-1	TGCAGTGCTAGAGATTTAGCGGGGGGACCCGGGGGGCAGTTCTTC	CSARDLAGGPGGQFF
few	.	TRBV6-1	TRBJ2-3	TGTGCCAGCTCGGAGGTGGCCGCTAGCACAGATACGCAGTATTTT	CASSEVAASTDTQYF
few	.	TRBV6-1	TRBJ1-6	TGTGCCAGCAGTGAGAGGGTATCACCCCTCCACTTT	CASSERVSPLHF
few	.	TRBV7-2	TRBJ2-1	TGTGCCAGCAACTTAGACGGACAAAGAGGGGGTGAGCAGTTCTTC	CASNLDGQRGGEQFF
.	TRBD2	TRBV28	TRBJ2-1	TGTGCCAGCAGACCGAGCGGGGGGGCTTGGGAGCAGTTCTTC	CASRPSGGAWEQFF
few	TRBD1	TRBV19	TRBJ2-5	TGTGCCAGTAGTTTAATCTTTTTGGGACAGGGATCCATGCAGACCCAGTACTTC	CASSLIFLGQGSMQTQYF
.	.	TRBV5-6	TRBJ2-6	TGTGCCAGCAGCGTGCTCACAGGATCTGGGGCCAACGTCCTGACTTTC	CASSVLTGSGANVLTF
.	TRBD1	TRBV27	TRBJ1-2	TGTGCCAGCAGCTACGGACAGGGCGGCTATGGCTACACCTTC	CASSYGQGGYGYTF
few	TRBD2	TRBV4-2	TRBJ2-7	TGTGCCAGCAGCCCGGGCGCTAGCGGGAGGGCCGGTGACGAGCAGTACTTC	CASSPGASGRAGDEQYF
.	.	TRBV3-1	TRBJ2-5	TGTGCCAGCAGATTAAGGTCCGGGATTGGGGAGACCCAGTACTTC	CASRLRSGIGETQYF
few	TRBD2	TRBV27	TRBJ2-5	TGTGCCAGCAGCCCCTCGGCGGGAGAATTAGGAGAGACCCAGTACTTC	CASSPSAGELGETQYF
.	TRBD2	TRBV20-1	TRBJ2-7	TGCAGTGCTCGGCGGGGGGCGGGCTACGAGCAGTACTTC	CSARRGAGYEQYF
few	.	TRBV4-3	TRBJ2-3	TGCGCCAGCAGCCAAGGAATCTTTGGGCCAGCCAACACAGATACGCAGTATTTT	CASSQGIFGPANTDTQYF
few	.	TRBV24-1	TRBJ2-3	TGTGCCACCAGTGATCCCGGGGGACCACACACAGATACGCAGTATTTT	CATSDPGGPHTDTQYF
few	TRBD2	TRBV2	TRBJ2-7	TGTGCCAGCAGTGACGGACTAGCGGGGGGACAATACGAGCAGTACTTC	CASSDGLAGGQYEQYF
few	.	TRBV29-1	TRBJ1-1	TGCAGCGTTTCGCCGGGGGGCGAGAACACTGAAGCTTTCTTT	CSVSPGGENTEAFF
.	TRBD1	TRBV2	TRBJ2-2	TGTGCCAGCAGTGGATCCTGGGACAGGAGTGCAAGGTCGAATACCGGGGAGCTGTTTTTT	CASSGSWDRSARSNTGELFF
.	TRBD2	TRBV7-2	TRBJ2-1	TGTGCCAGCAGCCTATCCGTAGCGGGAGGTGTTCCTGAGCAGTTCTTC	CASSLSVAGGVPEQFF
.	.	TRBV9	TRBJ1-2	TGTGCCAGCAGCGTAAGTGGGGAGCCTAACTATGGCTACACCTTC	CASSVSGEPNYGYTF
.	.	TRBV27	TRBJ1-1	TGTGCCAGCAGGCCTACATCTAACACTGAAGCTTTCTTT	CASRPTSNTEAFF
.	TRBD1	TRBV5-1	TRBJ2-5	TGCGCCAGCGCCCCCGGGACAGGTGCTCAAGAGACCCAGTACTTC	CASAPGTGAQETQYF
once	.	TRBV15	TRBJ2-3	TGTGCCACGCGCTCCCTCAACACAGATACGCAGTATTTT	CATRSLNTDTQYF
.	.	TRBV11-1	TRBJ2-5	TGTGCCAGCACCCCGGAGGGCGAGGAGACCCAGTACTTC	CASTPEGEETQYF
.	.	TRBV4-1	TRBJ2-7	TGCGCCAGCAGCCAAGCCTCCCGGGACGGAGATTACGAGCAGTACTTC	CASSQASRDGDYEQYF
few	.	TRBV25-1	TRBJ1-1	TGTGCCAGCAGTGAATATGGAGACGGAGGCACTGAAGCTTTCTTT	CASSEYGDGGTEAFF
.	TRBD1	TRBV4-1	TRBJ2-1	TGCGCCAGCAGCCGAGTGACAGGGGGTCTGGACAATGAGCAGTTCTTC	CASSRVTGGLDNEQFF
.	.	TRBV5-1	TRBJ1-1	TGCGCCAGCAGCTTGTTATCGGGGGGCACTGAAGCTTTCTTT	CASSLLSGGTEAFF
.	.	TRBV14	TRBJ2-5	TGTGCCAGTAGCCAGACAATCCAAGAGACCCAGTACTTC	CASSQTIQETQYF
.	TRBD2	TRBV2	TRBJ2-7	TGTGCCAGCAGAGATCACGGGGGGACCTACGAGCAGTACTTC	CASRDHGGTYEQYF
.	TRBD1	TRBV6-6	TRBJ2-5	TGTGCCAGCAGTCGGTACTGGACAGGGGGCAGGGAGACCCAGTACTTC	CASSRYWTGGRETQYF
few	.	TRBV2	TRBJ1-4	TGTGCCAGCAGCCAGATTAATGAAAAACTGTTTTTT	CASSQINEKLFF
.	.	TRBV9	TRBJ2-1	TGTGCCAGCAGCGTAAGCGGAGTCTTAAACAATGAGCAGTTCTTC	CASSVSGVLNNEQFF
.	TRBD2	TRBV2	TRBJ2-6	TGTGCCAGCAGTCTCGGACGCGGGGGAATCACTGGGGCCAACGTCCTGACTTTC	CASSLGRGGITGANVLTF